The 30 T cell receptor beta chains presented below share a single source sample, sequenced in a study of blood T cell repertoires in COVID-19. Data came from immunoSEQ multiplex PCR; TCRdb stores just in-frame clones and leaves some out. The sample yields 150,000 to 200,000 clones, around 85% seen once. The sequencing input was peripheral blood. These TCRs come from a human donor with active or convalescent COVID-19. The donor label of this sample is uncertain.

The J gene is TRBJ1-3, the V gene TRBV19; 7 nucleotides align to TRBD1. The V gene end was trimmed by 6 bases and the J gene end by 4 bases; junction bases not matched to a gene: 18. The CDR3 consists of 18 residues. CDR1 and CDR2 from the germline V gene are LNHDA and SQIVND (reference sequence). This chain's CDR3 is CASRAMGQSHRAGNTIYF. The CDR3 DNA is TGTGCCAGTAGGGCCATGGGACAGAGCCATAGAGCGGGAAACACCATATATTTT.

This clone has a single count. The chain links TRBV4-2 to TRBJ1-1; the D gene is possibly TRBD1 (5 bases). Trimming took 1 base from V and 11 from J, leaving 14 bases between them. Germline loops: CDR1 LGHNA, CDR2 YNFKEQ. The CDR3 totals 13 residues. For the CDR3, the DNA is TGTGCCAGCAGCCAAGGGCCGGAGGAGGGGGCTTTCTTT. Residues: CASSQGPEEGAFF.

DNA of the CDR3: TGCGCCAGCAGCCCGGCGGGATCTCTCTCTGGAAACACCATATATTTT. This encodes CASSPAGSLSGNTIYF. The V and J genes are TRBV4-3 and TRBJ1-3, with D unclear. The length of the CDR3 is 16 residues. Germline CDR1 LGHNA, CDR2 YSLEER. V shed 4 bases and J shed 0 bases, with 13 bases lying between them.

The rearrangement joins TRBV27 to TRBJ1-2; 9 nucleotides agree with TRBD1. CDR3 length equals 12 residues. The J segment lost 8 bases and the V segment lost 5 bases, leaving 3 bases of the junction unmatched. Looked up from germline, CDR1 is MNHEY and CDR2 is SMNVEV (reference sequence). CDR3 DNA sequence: TGTGCCAGCAGTCGCGGACAGGGGGGCTACACCTTC. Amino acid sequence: CASSRGQGGYTF.

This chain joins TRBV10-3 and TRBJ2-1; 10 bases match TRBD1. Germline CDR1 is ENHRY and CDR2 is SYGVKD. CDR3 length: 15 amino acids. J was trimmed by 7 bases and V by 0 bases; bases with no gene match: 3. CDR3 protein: CAISESVDRGNEQFF. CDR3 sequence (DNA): TGTGCCATCAGTGAGTCGGTGGACAGGGGGAATGAGCAGTTCTTC.

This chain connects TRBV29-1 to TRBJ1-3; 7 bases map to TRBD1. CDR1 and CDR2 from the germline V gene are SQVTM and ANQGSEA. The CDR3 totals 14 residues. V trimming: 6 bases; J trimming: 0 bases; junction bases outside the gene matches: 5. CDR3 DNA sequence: TGCAGCGTCGAGCGACAGGGCTCTGGAAACACCATATATTTT. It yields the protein CSVERQGSGNTIYF.

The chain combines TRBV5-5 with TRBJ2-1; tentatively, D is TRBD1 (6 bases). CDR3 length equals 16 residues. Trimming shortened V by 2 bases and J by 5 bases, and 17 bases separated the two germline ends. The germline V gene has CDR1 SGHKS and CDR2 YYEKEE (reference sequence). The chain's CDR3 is CASSLYRAPTDNEQFF. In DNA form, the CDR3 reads TGTGCCAGCAGCTTATACAGGGCGCCAACCGACAATGAGCAGTTCTTC. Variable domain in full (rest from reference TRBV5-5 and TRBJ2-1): DAGVTQSPTHLIKTRGQQVTLRCSPISGHKSVSWYQQVLGQGPQFIFQYYEKEERGRGNFPDRFSARQFPNYSSELNVNALLLGDSALYLCASSLYRAPTDNEQFFGPGTRLTVL.

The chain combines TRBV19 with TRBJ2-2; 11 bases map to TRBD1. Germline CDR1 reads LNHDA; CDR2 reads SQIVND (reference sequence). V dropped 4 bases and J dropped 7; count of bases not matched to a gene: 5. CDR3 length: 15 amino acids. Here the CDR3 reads CASSTGQGANGELFF. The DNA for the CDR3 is TGTGCCAGTAGTACCGGACAGGGGGCGAACGGGGAGCTGTTTTTT.

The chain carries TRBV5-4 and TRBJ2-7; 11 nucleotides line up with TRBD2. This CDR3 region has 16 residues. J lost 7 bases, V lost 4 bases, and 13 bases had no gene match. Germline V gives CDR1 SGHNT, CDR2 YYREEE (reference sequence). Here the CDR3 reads CASSDVPGLAVREQYF. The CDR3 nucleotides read TGTGCCAGCAGCGATGTACCGGGACTAGCGGTACGAGAGCAGTACTTC.

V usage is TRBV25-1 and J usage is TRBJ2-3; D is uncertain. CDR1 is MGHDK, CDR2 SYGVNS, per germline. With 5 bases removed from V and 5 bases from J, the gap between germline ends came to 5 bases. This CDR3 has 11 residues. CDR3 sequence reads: CASSPLDTQYF. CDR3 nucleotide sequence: TGTGCCAGCAGTCCCCTAGATACGCAGTATTTT.

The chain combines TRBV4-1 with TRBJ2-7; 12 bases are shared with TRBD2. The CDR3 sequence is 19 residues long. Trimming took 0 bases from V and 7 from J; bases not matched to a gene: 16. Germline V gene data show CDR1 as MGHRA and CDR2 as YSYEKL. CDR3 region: CASSQDRTGASGRAQEQYF. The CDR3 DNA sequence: TGCGCCAGCAGCCAAGATAGGACAGGGGCTAGCGGGAGGGCCCAAGAGCAGTACTTC.

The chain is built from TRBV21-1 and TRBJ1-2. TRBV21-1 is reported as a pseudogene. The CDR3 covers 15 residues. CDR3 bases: TGTGCCAGCAGCCGTTTCTGGGGGGGCCTACTGGGCTACACCTTC. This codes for CASSRFWGGLLGYTF.

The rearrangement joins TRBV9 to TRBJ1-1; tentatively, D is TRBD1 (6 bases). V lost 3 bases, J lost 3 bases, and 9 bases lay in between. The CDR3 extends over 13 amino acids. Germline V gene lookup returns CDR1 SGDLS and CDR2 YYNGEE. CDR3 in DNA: TGTGCCAGCAGCGGGGGGACACACACTGAAGCTTTCTTT. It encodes CASSGGTHTEAFF. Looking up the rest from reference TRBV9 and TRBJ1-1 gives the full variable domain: DSGVTQTPKHLITATGQRVTLRCSPRSGDLSVYWYQQSLDQGLQFLIQYYNGEERAKGNILERFSAQQFPDLHSELNLSSLELGDSALYFCASSGGTHTEAFFGQGTRLTVV.

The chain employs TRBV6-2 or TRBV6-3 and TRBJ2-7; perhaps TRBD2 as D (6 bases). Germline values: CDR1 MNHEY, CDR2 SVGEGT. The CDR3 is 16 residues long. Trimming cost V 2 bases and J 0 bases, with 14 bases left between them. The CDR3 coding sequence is TGTGCCAGCAGTTACCCCAGACTAGGTCCCTCCTACGAGCAGTACTTC. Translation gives CASSYPRLGPSYEQYF.

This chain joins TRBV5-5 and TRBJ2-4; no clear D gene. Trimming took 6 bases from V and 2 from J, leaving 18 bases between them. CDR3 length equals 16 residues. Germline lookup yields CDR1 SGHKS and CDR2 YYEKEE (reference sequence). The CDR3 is CASTEAYRQSKNIQYF. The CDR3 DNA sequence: TGTGCCAGCACCGAAGCTTACCGCCAATCCAAAAACATTCAGTACTTC.

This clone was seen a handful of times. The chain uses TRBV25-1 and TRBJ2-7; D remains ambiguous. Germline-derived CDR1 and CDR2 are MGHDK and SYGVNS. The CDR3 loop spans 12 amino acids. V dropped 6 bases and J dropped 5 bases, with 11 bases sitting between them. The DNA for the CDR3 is TGTGCCAGCAGGGAAGGCCACCACGAGCAGTACTTC. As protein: CASREGHHEQYF.

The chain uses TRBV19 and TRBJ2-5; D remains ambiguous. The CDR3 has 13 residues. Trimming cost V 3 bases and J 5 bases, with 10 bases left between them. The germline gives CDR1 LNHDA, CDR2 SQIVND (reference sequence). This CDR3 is CASSIWQKETQYF. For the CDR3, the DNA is TGTGCCAGTAGTATTTGGCAGAAGGAGACCCAGTACTTC.

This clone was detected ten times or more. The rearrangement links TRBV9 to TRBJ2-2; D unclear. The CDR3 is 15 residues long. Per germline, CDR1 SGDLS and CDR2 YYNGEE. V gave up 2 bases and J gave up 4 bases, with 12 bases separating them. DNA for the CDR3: TGTGCCAGCAGCGTCTACACAGAGAGCACCGGGGAGCTGTTTTTT. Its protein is CASSVYTESTGELFF.

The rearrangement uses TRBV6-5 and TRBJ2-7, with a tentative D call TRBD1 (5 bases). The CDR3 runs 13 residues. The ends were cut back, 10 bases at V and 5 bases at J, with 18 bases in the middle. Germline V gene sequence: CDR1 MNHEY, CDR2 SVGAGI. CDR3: CATKQAWSDEQYF. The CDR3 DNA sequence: TGTGCCACAAAACAGGCCTGGAGCGACGAGCAGTACTTC.

CDR3 nucleotides: TGTGCCAGCAGACCACAGGGGGCGAGAAATCAGCCCCAGCATTTT. This codes for CASRPQGARNQPQHF. The J gene is TRBJ1-5, the V gene TRBV27; TRBD1 matches at 9 bases. Germline values: CDR1 MNHEY, CDR2 SMNVEV (reference sequence). This CDR3 has 15 amino acids. Trimming at V came to 6 bases and at J to 4 bases, leaving 7 bases not matched to a gene.

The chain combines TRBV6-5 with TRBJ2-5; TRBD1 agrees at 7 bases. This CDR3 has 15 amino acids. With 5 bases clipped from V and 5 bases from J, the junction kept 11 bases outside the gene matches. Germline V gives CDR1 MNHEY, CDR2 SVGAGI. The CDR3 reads CASSQWDSRGETQYF. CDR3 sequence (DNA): TGTGCCAGCAGTCAATGGGACAGTAGGGGGGAGACCCAGTACTTC.

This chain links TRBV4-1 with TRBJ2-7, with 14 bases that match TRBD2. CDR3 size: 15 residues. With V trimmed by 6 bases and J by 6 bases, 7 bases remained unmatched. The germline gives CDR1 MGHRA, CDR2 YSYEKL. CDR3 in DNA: TGCGCCAGCAGGCCAGGACTAGCGGGAGGCAGCGAGCAGTACTTC. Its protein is CASRPGLAGGSEQYF.

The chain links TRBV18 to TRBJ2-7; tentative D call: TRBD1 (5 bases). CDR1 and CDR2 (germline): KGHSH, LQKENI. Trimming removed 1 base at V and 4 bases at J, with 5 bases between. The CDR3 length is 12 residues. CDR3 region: CASSPRQYEQYF. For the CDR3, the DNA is TGTGCCAGCTCACCACGACAGTACGAGCAGTACTTC.

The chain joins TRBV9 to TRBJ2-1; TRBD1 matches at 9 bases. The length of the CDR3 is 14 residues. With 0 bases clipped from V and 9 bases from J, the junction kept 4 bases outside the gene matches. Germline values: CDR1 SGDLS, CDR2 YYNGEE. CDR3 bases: TGTGCCAGCAGCGTAGCTACAGGGGGCAGTGAGCAGTTCTTC. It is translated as CASSVATGGSEQFF.

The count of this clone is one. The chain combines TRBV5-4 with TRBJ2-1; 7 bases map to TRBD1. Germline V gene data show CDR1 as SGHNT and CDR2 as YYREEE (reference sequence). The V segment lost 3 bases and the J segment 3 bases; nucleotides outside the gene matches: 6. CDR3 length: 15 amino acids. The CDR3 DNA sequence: TGTGCCAGCAGCTCGGGACAGCGAAACTACAATGAGCAGTTCTTC. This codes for CASSSGQRNYNEQFF.

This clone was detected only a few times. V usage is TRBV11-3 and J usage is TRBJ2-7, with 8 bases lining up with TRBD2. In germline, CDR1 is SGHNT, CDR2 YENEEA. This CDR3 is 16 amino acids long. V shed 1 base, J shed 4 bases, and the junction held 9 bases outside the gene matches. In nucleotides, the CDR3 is TGTGCCAGCAGCTTAGGGGAGGTTAGCGGGATTTACGAGCAGTACTTC. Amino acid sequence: CASSLGEVSGIYEQYF.

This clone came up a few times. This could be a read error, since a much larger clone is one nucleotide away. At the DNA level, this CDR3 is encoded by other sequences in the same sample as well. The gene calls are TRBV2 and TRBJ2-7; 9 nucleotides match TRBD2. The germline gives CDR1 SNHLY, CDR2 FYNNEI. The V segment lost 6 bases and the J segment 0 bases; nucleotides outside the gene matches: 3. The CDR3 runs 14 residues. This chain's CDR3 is CASRLAGSSYEQYF. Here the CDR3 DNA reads TGTGCCAGCAGGCTAGCGGGAAGCTCCTACGAGCAGTACTTC.

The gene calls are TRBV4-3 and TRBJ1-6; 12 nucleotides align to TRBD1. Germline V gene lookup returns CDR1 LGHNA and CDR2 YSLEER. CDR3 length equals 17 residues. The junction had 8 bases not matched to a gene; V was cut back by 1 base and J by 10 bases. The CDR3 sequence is CASSQGAAGQGASPLHF. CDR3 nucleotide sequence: TGCGCCAGCAGCCAAGGGGCCGCGGGACAGGGGGCATCACCCCTCCACTTT.

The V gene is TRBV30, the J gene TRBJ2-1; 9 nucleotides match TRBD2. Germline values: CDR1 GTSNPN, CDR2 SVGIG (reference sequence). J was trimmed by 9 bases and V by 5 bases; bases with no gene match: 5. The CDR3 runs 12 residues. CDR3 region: CAWGGRVSEQFF. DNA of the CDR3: TGTGCCTGGGGCGGGAGGGTCAGTGAGCAGTTCTTC. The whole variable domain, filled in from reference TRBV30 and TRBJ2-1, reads SQTIHQWPATLVQPVGSPLSLECTVEGTSNPNLYWYRQAAGRGLQLLFYSVGIGQISSEVPQNLSASRPQDRQFILSSKKLLLSDSGFYLCAWGGRVSEQFFGPGTRLTVL.

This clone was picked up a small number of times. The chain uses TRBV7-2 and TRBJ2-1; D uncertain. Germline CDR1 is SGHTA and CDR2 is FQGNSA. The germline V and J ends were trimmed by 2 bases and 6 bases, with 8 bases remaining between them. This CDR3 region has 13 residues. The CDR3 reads CASSLMGRNEQFF. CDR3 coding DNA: TGTGCCAGCAGCTTAATGGGCCGCAATGAGCAGTTCTTC.